Each of the 21 T cell receptor beta chains below was sequenced from the same sample in a study of cytomegalovirus exposure and HLA in healthy donors. It was with 60 Vbeta and 13 Jbeta primers that the PCR ran. Method: immunoSEQ multiplex PCR; TCRdb's copy keeps in-frame clones and lacks some. The top ten clones hold 11% of a sample with under 85,000 clones, just over 65% of them seen once. Sequenced material: PBMCs. The receptor source for this set is a woman in her twenties or thirties in good health and CMV-seronegative.

This clone was seen a handful of times. The V and J genes are TRBV5-4 and TRBJ2-3; 14 positions agree with TRBD2. Trimming cost V 0 bases and J 3 bases; bases outside gene matches: 3. The CDR3 totals 17 residues. Looked up from germline, CDR1 is SGHNT and CDR2 is YYREEE (reference sequence). CDR3 amino acids: CASSLGTSGGRTDTQYF. CDR3 nucleotides: TGTGCCAGCAGCTTGGGGACTAGCGGGGGGCGTACAGATACGCAGTATTTT.

As concerns this clone: At one end the junction does not follow the germline gene, possibly because of a read error. V and J are TRBV20-1 and TRBJ2-4; a possible D gene is TRBD2 (5 bases). From germline, CDR1 is DFQATT and CDR2 SNEGSKA (reference sequence). This CDR3 region has 11 residues. This CDR3 reads CSARAGSSSLF. The DNA of the CDR3 is TGCAGTGCTAGGGCGGGCAGTTCGTCCCTCTTC.

V and J are TRBV2 and TRBJ1-5; D ambiguous. Germline V gives CDR1 SNHLY, CDR2 FYNNEI. This CDR3 comprises 17 residues. With 7 bases removed from V and 0 bases from J, the gap between germline ends came to 19 bases. The CDR3 nucleotides read TGTGCCAGCAAAGTGGGCCTAACCGCATATAGCAATCAGCCCCAGCATTTT. It is translated as CASKVGLTAYSNQPQHF.

Only a few counts were recorded for this clone. V gene TRBV7-2 combines with J gene TRBJ1-5; TRBD1 matches at 7 bases. CDR3 length: 14 amino acids. Germline-derived CDR1 and CDR2 are SGHTA and FQGNSA. V dropped 3 bases and J dropped 6; count of bases not matched to a gene: 5. The CDR3 DNA reads TGTGCCAGCAGCTTTAAGGGGGCAGCTCAGCCCCAGCATTTT. Its protein is CASSFKGAAQPQHF.

The chain employs TRBV9 and TRBJ2-7; 7 bases fit TRBD1. With V trimmed by 4 bases and J by 5 bases, 6 bases remained unmatched. This CDR3 comprises 13 residues. From germline, CDR1 is SGDLS and CDR2 YYNGEE. The CDR3 sequence: CASSSGQKDEQYF. CDR3 coding DNA: TGTGCCAGCAGCTCGGGACAGAAAGACGAGCAGTACTTC.

This chain connects TRBV28 to TRBJ2-1; 7 bases align to TRBD2. There are 12 residues in the CDR3. The V and J ends lost 6 bases and 7 bases, in that order; junction bases with no gene match: 3. CDR1 is MDHEN, CDR2 SYDVKM, per germline. Here the CDR3 DNA reads TGTGCCAGCAGACACGGGGGGAATGAGCAGTTCTTC. Its protein is CASRHGGNEQFF.

V gene TRBV5-1 combines with J gene TRBJ1-2, with 8 bases matching TRBD1. The CDR3 is 17 amino acids. V was pared by 5 bases and J by 2 bases, with 14 bases of the junction left unmatched. Germline CDR1 is SGHRS and CDR2 is YFSETQ. The CDR3 spells CASRTGTGPPFNYGYTF. In DNA form, the CDR3 reads TGCGCCAGCAGAACCGGGACAGGACCGCCTTTCAACTATGGCTACACCTTC.

In DNA, the CDR3 is TGCGCCAGCAGCTTGACGACTAGCGGGGGGACCACAGATACGCAGTATTTT. Translating it yields CASSLTTSGGTTDTQYF. The rearrangement joins TRBV5-1 to TRBJ2-3, with 13 bases lining up with TRBD2. V shed 1 base, J shed 2 bases, and the junction held 4 bases outside the gene matches. The CDR3 contains 17 residues. Germline values: CDR1 SGHRS, CDR2 YFSETQ.

The rearrangement links TRBV27 to TRBJ2-7, with D possibly TRBD1 on 6 matching bases. Per germline, CDR1 MNHEY and CDR2 SMNVEV (reference sequence). V lost 5 bases and J 4 bases, leaving 21 bases between the germline ends. The CDR3 totals 16 residues. CDR3 amino acids: CASSPRTGSGLYEQYF. CDR3 nucleotides: TGTGCCAGCAGTCCTCGAACAGGGTCCGGTCTTTACGAGCAGTACTTC.

This clone came up a few times. This chain joins TRBV5-1 and TRBJ2-3; 9 positions agree with TRBD2. V shed 4 bases and J 4 bases; nucleotides not matched to a gene: 13. The germline gives CDR1 SGHRS, CDR2 YFSETQ. The CDR3 has 17 amino acids. The CDR3 DNA reads TGCGCCAGCAGCCCCTACTTTAGCGGGGGAGCGTCAGATACGCAGTATTTT. This encodes CASSPYFSGGASDTQYF.

In its sample, this clone was seen a few times. The CDR3 protein is CASSPKRDTGELFF. CDR3 nucleotide sequence: TGTGCCAGCTCACCGAAGAGGGACACCGGGGAGCTGTTTTTT. The rearrangement uses TRBV18 and TRBJ2-2, with a tentative D call TRBD2 (5 bases). Trimming left V 3 bases short and J 3 bases short, with 8 bases between. The germline CDR1 and CDR2 sequences are KGHSH and LQKENI. There are 14 residues in the CDR3.

The genes are TRBV4-2 and TRBJ1-2; maybe TRBD1 (5 bases). The CDR3 contains 18 residues. Germline-derived CDR1 and CDR2 are LGHNA and YNFKEQ. With 0 bases removed from V and 3 bases from J, the gap between germline ends came to 20 bases. The CDR3 loop is CASSQDLKTGVNYYGYTF. Here the CDR3 DNA reads TGTGCCAGCAGCCAAGACCTGAAGACGGGGGTAAATTACTATGGCTACACCTTC.

The chain recombines TRBV27 with TRBJ1-4; 7 bases match TRBD1. V lost 6 bases, J lost 0 bases, and 4 bases stayed unmatched. The CDR3 consists of 15 residues. Germline CDR1 reads MNHEY; CDR2 reads SMNVEV (reference sequence). The CDR3 coding sequence is TGTGCCAGCAGGAGACAGGGATCAACTAATGAAAAACTGTTTTTT. It is translated as CASRRQGSTNEKLFF. Combining the CDR3 with reference TRBV27 and TRBJ1-4 gives the whole variable domain EAQVTQNPRYLITVTGKKLTVTCSQNMNHEYMSWYRQDPGLGLRQIYYSMNVEVTDKGDVPEGYKVSRKEKRNFPLILESPSPNQTSLYFCASRRQGSTNEKLFFGSGTQLSVL.

This clone is a singleton in its sample. The V gene is TRBV7-2, the J gene TRBJ2-7; no clear D. Trimming removed 5 bases at V and 7 bases at J, with 12 bases between. CDR3 size: 12 residues. The germline CDR1 and CDR2 sequences are SGHTA and FQGNSA. CDR3 DNA: TGTGCCAGCAGCCTGACTTCCCTAGAGCAGTACTTC. Encoded protein: CASSLTSLEQYF.

V is TRBV25-1 and J is TRBJ2-3; D possibly corresponds to TRBD2 (5 bases). Germline CDR1 and CDR2: MGHDK and SYGVNS. Between the trimmed V and J ends, which lost 6 bases and 2 bases, there was a span of 9 bases. This CDR3 spans 13 amino acids. CDR3 nucleotide sequence: TGTGCCAGCAGCGAAGCGGTCACAGATACGCAGTATTTT. Translation: CASSEAVTDTQYF.

The rearrangement joins TRBV29-1 to TRBJ1-5; D not resolved. The germline V gene encodes CDR1 SQVTM and CDR2 ANQGSEA. CDR3 length equals 13 residues. The V gene lost 0 bases and the J gene lost 4 bases, with 7 bases spanning the gap. The CDR3 DNA sequence: TGCAGCGTTGAAGATACAGAAAATCAGCCCCAGCATTTT. Its translation is CSVEDTENQPQHF.

This chain connects TRBV2 to TRBJ2-1; no firm D call. This CDR3 spans 13 amino acids. From germline, CDR1 is SNHLY and CDR2 FYNNEI. V lost 4 bases and J lost 0, with 4 bases in between. CDR3 DNA sequence: TGTGCCAGCAGTGCATTCTCCTACAATGAGCAGTTCTTC. It specifies CASSAFSYNEQFF. Drawing the rest from reference TRBV2 and TRBJ2-1, the complete variable domain is EPEVTQTPSHQVTQMGQEVILRCVPISNHLYFYWYRQILGQKVEFLVSFYNNEISEKSEIFDDQFSVERPDGSNFTLKIRSTKLEDSAMYFCASSAFSYNEQFFGPGTRLTVL.

The table lists this clone with a count of one. V and J are TRBV11-2 and TRBJ1-1; D gene ambiguous. Per germline, CDR1 SGHAT and CDR2 FQNNGV. V shed 2 bases and J shed 0 bases, with 7 bases lying between them. CDR3 length equals 14 residues. CDR3 in amino acids: CASSLQRMNTEAFF. The CDR3 coding sequence is TGTGCCAGCAGCTTACAGCGGATGAACACTGAAGCTTTCTTT.

This sequence joins TRBV5-6 and TRBJ2-2; 16 bases are shared with TRBD2. The CDR3 extends over 19 amino acids. Germline loops: CDR1 SGHDT, CDR2 YYEEEE. V trimming: 3 bases; J trimming: 7 bases; junction bases outside the gene matches: 12. DNA for the CDR3: TGTGCCAGCAGCTGGGCTCCGGGACTAGCGGGGGGGCAACACGGGGAGCTGTTTTTT. It yields the protein CASSWAPGLAGGQHGELFF.

Only a few counts were recorded for this clone. The chain recombines TRBV2 with TRBJ1-5; unclear D gene. V shed 1 base and J shed 4 bases, with 5 bases lying between them. The CDR3 has 13 amino acids. Germline V gene lookup returns CDR1 SNHLY and CDR2 FYNNEI. This chain's CDR3 is CASSEGPNQPQHF. CDR3 bases: TGTGCCAGCAGTGAAGGTCCTAATCAGCCCCAGCATTTT.

The chain recombines TRBV27 with TRBJ2-7, with 8 bases that match TRBD1. This CDR3 has 14 amino acids. Germline CDR1 reads MNHEY; CDR2 reads SMNVEV (reference sequence). With V trimmed by 6 bases and J by 4 bases, 8 bases remained unmatched. In nucleotides, the CDR3 is TGTGCCAGCAGGGTGACAGGGGCGGGTTACGAGCAGTACTTC. Its translation is CASRVTGAGYEQYF.